The 19 T cell receptor beta chains given below trace back to one sample, sequenced in a study of CD8+CD57+ T cells in acquired aplastic anemia. The study profiled TCR beta VDJ and CDR3 using genomic DNA as template. TCRdb reprocessed the reads via MiXCR and lists one record per CDR3 protein. Of about 130,000 distinct CDR3 sequences listed, 48% are singletons. The source material was sorted CD4+, CD8+, or CD8+CD57+ T cells (not recorded which) from PBMCs. The source is a human donor in good health, serving as a control.

This chain uses TRBV18 with TRBJ2-5; tentatively, D is TRBD2 (5 bases). The CDR3 length is 14 residues. Germline loops: CDR1 KGHSH, CDR2 LQKENI. V was shortened by 0 bases and J by 2 bases, with 7 bases between the two germline ends. The CDR3: CASSPPSGQETQYF. The CDR3 DNA reads as TGTGCCAGCTCACCACCGTCGGGGCAAGAGACCCAGTACTTC.

V usage is TRBV20-1 and J usage is TRBJ2-7; D may be TRBD2 (5 bases). The CDR3 is 14 amino acids. The ends were cut back, 1 base at V and 2 bases at J, with 12 bases in the middle. Germline V gene lookup returns CDR1 DFQATT and CDR2 SNEGSKA (reference sequence). The CDR3 region has the DNA TGCAGTGCTAGAGTGAGCGCGGAGGCCTACGAGCAGTACTTC. It yields the protein CSARVSAEAYEQYF.

CDR3 protein: CASSLTAGRPTDTQYF. CDR3 DNA: TGTGCCAGCAGTTTAACAGCGGGGCGTCCCACAGATACGCAGTATTTT. This chain links TRBV11-1 with TRBJ2-3; 7 bases line up with TRBD2. V was pared by 6 bases and J by 2 bases, with 11 bases of the junction left unmatched. The CDR3 has 16 residues. CDR1 is SGHAT, CDR2 FQDESV, per germline (reference sequence).

This clonotype occurred many times. This chain connects TRBV7-2 to TRBJ1-4; D is undetermined. The length of the CDR3 is 15 residues. CDR1 and CDR2 from the germline V gene are SGHTA and FQGNSA. Deletions cut 5 bases from V and 3 bases from J, with 13 bases between. The CDR3 DNA sequence: TGTGCCAGCAGCGCGCGGGGATGGGCTAATGAAAAACTGTTTTTT. Amino acid sequence: CASSARGWANEKLFF.

This sequence joins TRBV6-2 or TRBV6-3 and TRBJ1-1, with D unresolved. The CDR3 covers 14 residues. Trimming removed 2 bases at V and 1 base at J, with 8 bases between. From germline, CDR1 is MNHEY and CDR2 SVGEGT. DNA of the CDR3: TGTGCCAGCAGTTACAACAGCCGGAACACTGAAGCTTTCTTT. As protein: CASSYNSRNTEAFF.

This clonotype was found a few times. The chain employs TRBV10-2 and TRBJ2-7; 7 bases align to TRBD1. V shed 6 bases and J 3 bases; nucleotides not matched to a gene: 11. CDR1 WSHSY and CDR2 SAAADI come from the germline V gene. The CDR3 runs 15 residues. CDR3 in amino acids: CASRTDRASFYEQYF. CDR3 coding DNA: TGCGCCAGCAGGACCGACAGGGCCTCGTTCTACGAGCAGTACTTC.

This clonotype was seen at least ten times. The gene calls are TRBV7-2 and TRBJ1-2; D is unclear. CDR1 and CDR2 (germline): SGHTA, FQGNSA. V lost 4 bases and J lost 0, with 12 bases in between. This CDR3 contains 15 residues. Here the CDR3 reads CASSSRRATNYGYTF. In DNA, the CDR3 is TGTGCCAGCAGCTCAAGGAGGGCCACTAACTATGGCTACACCTTC.

This clonotype was detected many times. The CDR3 here is CASSNLDSNQPQHF. The CDR3 nucleotides are TGTGCCAGTAGTAACCTGGACAGCAATCAGCCCCAGCATTTT. The chain employs TRBV19 and TRBJ1-5; no reliable D call. The CDR3 consists of 14 residues. Trimming shortened V by 4 bases and J by 1 base, and 8 bases separated the two germline ends. CDR1 is LNHDA and CDR2 is SQIVND in the germline V gene (reference sequence).

This clonotype was counted at least ten times. The V call is TRBV3-1, the J call TRBJ1-3; D unresolved. Germline V gene sequence: CDR1 LGHDT, CDR2 YNNKEL (reference sequence). This CDR3 spans 15 amino acids. V lost 1 base to trimming and J lost 0 bases, with 7 bases between them. The DNA for the CDR3 is TGTGCCAGCAGCCAAGGGCGGATCTCTGGAAACACCATATATTTT. Translation: CASSQGRISGNTIYF.

This clonotype was picked up many times. This chain connects TRBV9 to TRBJ2-1; D may be TRBD1 (5 bases). The CDR3 consists of 13 residues. Germline loops: CDR1 SGDLS, CDR2 YYNGEE. Deletions cut 0 bases from V and 12 bases from J, with 13 bases between. The chain's CDR3 is CASSVDLDQGQFF. CDR3 sequence (DNA): TGTGCCAGCAGCGTAGACCTGGATCAGGGGCAGTTCTTC.

Notes on this clonotype: Here the CDR3 omits its conserved ending phenylalanine or tryptophan, so a read error is the likely source. The rearrangement links TRBV29-1 to TRBJ1-1; D uncertain. CDR3 size: 12 residues. The V end was cut by 5 bases, the J end by 3 bases, with 10 bases between. Germline values: CDR1 SQVTM, CDR2 ANQGSEA. The CDR3 is CSVPIEDTEAFL. CDR3 coding DNA: TGCAGCGTTCCGATCGAGGACACTGAAGCTTTCCTT.

The chain joins TRBV2 to TRBJ1-1; the match to TRBD1 covers 7 bases. CDR3 length equals 15 residues. CDR1 and CDR2 from the germline V gene are SNHLY and FYNNEI. With 1 base clipped from V and 3 bases from J, the junction kept 5 bases outside the gene matches. CDR3 amino acids: CASSEEEGADTEAFF. The DNA of the CDR3 is TGTGCCAGCAGTGAAGAGGAGGGGGCAGACACTGAAGCTTTCTTT.

This clonotype was counted ten times or more. The V call is TRBV4-3, the J call TRBJ2-1, with unresolved D. CDR3 size: 15 residues. Between the trimmed V and J ends, which lost 0 bases and 4 bases, there was a span of 10 bases. Germline assignment: CDR1 LGHNA and CDR2 YSLEER. The CDR3 loop is CASSQDEELYNEQFF. The CDR3 DNA follows: TGCGCCAGCAGCCAAGATGAGGAACTGTACAATGAGCAGTTCTTC.

The J gene is TRBJ2-2, the V gene TRBV11-2; 12 positions match TRBD2. V shed 6 bases and J 6 bases; nucleotides not matched to a gene: 2. The CDR3 is 14 amino acids. Germline V gene lookup returns CDR1 SGHAT and CDR2 FQNNGV. The CDR3: CASRPSGGAGELFF. For the CDR3, the DNA is TGTGCCAGCAGACCTAGCGGGGGGGCCGGGGAGCTGTTTTTT.

The sample holds many counts of this clonotype. This chain uses TRBV6-1 with TRBJ1-2; no clear D gene. Germline CDR1 is MNHNS and CDR2 is SASEGT. CDR3 length: 11 residues. The germline V and J ends were trimmed by 7 bases and 8 bases, with 11 bases remaining between them. The CDR3 bases are TGTGCCAGCACGGGCGCAGGAGGCTACACCTTC. Translation: CASTGAGGYTF.

Remarks on this clonotype: Since a much larger clone is just one base distant, this may be a read error. The genes are TRBV12-3 or TRBV12-4 and TRBJ2-7; TRBD1 matches at 7 bases. The J segment lost 0 bases and the V segment lost 5 bases, leaving 19 bases of the junction unmatched. The CDR3 loop spans 19 amino acids. This chain's CDR3 is CASSPDRVGLSPISYEQYF. For the CDR3, the DNA is TGTGCCAGCAGTCCAGACAGGGTCGGGTTATCCCCGATCTCCTACGAGCAGTACTTC.

This clonotype has ten or more counts. The rearrangement joins TRBV7-9 to TRBJ2-3, with D unclear. Germline-derived CDR1 and CDR2 are SEHNR and FQNEAQ (reference sequence). The CDR3 runs to 14 residues. The V end was cut by 7 bases, the J end by 0 bases, with 11 bases between. The CDR3 reads CASTTGSSTDTQYF. CDR3 bases: TGTGCCAGCACGACCGGGTCTAGCACAGATACGCAGTATTTT.

Many counts were recorded for this clonotype. The chain couples TRBV7-8 to TRBJ1-1; D unclear. Trimming cost V 2 bases and J 0 bases, with 4 bases left between them. CDR3 length: 13 residues. In germline, CDR1 is SGHVS, CDR2 FQNEAQ. The CDR3 region is CASSLTVNTEAFF. CDR3 in DNA: TGTGCCAGCAGCTTAACAGTGAACACTGAAGCTTTCTTT.

The table lists this clonotype with many counts. The genes are TRBV11-3 and TRBJ2-6; D unresolved. V lost 3 bases, J lost 0 bases, and 3 bases lay in between. CDR3 size: 14 residues. The germline gives CDR1 SGHNT, CDR2 YENEEA. CDR3 region: CASSLSSGANVLTF. CDR3 in DNA: TGTGCCAGCAGCTTGAGCTCTGGGGCCAACGTCCTGACTTTC.